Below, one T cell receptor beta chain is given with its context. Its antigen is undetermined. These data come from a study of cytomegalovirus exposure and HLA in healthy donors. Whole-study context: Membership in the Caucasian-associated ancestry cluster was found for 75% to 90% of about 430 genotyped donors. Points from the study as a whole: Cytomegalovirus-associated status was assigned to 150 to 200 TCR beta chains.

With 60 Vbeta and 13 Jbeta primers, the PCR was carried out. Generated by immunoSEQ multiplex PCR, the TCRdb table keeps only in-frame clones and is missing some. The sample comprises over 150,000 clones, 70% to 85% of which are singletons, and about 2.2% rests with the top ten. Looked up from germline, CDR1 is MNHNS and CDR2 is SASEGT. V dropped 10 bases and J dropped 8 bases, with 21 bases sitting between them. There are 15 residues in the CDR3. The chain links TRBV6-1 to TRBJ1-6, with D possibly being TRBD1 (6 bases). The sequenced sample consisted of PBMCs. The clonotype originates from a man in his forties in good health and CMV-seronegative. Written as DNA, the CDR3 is TGTGCCACCCTTGCGCCTCTACAGGGAGATTCACCCCTCCACTTT. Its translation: CATLAPLQGDSPLHF.